The 22 T cell receptor beta chains below all came from one sample that was sequenced in a study of radiation and T cells in renal cell carcinoma. TCRdb keeps only in-frame clones here, not all; method: immunoSEQ multiplex PCR. The sample consists of approximately 170,000 clones, about 85% of them appearing once. The sample's time point: blood 4 weeks post-SBRT, at nephrectomy. Treatment reported: 15 Gy SBRT to primary tumor, nephrectomy 4 weeks later. This specimen consisted of blood, obtained from a patient whose treatment included radiotherapy and nephrectomy. The receptors originated from a woman in her 50s with renal cell carcinoma.

This chain uses TRBV13 with TRBJ2-5, with TRBD2 matching 7 bases. The V segment lost 9 bases and the J segment 0 bases; nucleotides outside the gene matches: 7. Germline assignment: CDR1 PRHDT and CDR2 FYEKMQ (reference sequence). This CDR3 region has 14 residues. CDR3 sequence: CASLRRGDQETQYF. The CDR3 DNA reads as TGTGCCAGTCTGAGACGGGGGGACCAAGAGACCCAGTACTTC.

The gene calls are TRBV11-2 and TRBJ2-7; no reliable D call. V lost 2 bases and J lost 9, with 17 bases in between. Germline V gene sequence: CDR1 SGHAT, CDR2 FQNNGV. CDR3 length: 14 amino acids. The CDR3 region is CASSLPTLKVGQYF. CDR3 nucleotide sequence: TGTGCCAGCAGCTTACCTACACTGAAGGTAGGGCAGTACTTC.

DNA for the CDR3: TGTGCCAGCAGCACCCGACTAGCGGGGAATCAAGAGACCCAGTACTTC. Protein sequence: CASSTRLAGNQETQYF. The chain is built from TRBV7-2 and TRBJ2-5; 11 positions agree with TRBD2. Germline loops: CDR1 SGHTA, CDR2 FQGNSA. This CDR3 has 16 residues. The V and J ends lost 5 bases and 2 bases, in that order; junction bases with no gene match: 7.

The chain combines TRBV19 with TRBJ1-2, with D possibly matching TRBD1 (6 bases). The germline V and J ends were trimmed by 6 bases and 6 bases, with 26 bases remaining between them. The CDR3 is made up of 17 amino acids. The germline CDR1 and CDR2 sequences are LNHDA and SQIVND (reference sequence). CDR3 in DNA: TGTGCCAGTAGGCGCGGGACATCCGACGCTGGAGATGATGGCTACACCTTC. It translates to CASRRGTSDAGDDGYTF.

CDR3 in DNA: TGTGCCAGCAGCTCATGGGGAGTCCGCTCGGGAGGCTACACCTTC. This codes for CASSSWGVRSGGYTF. The chain links TRBV13 to TRBJ1-2, with D uncertain. In germline, CDR1 is PRHDT, CDR2 FYEKMQ (reference sequence). V lost 4 bases and J lost 8, with 20 bases in between. CDR3 length: 15 residues. Full variable domain (remainder filled in from reference TRBV13 and TRBJ1-2): AAGVIQSPRHLIKEKRETATLKCYPIPRHDTVYWYQQGPGQDPQFLISFYEKMQSDKGSIPDRFSAQQFSDYHSELNMSSLELGDSALYFCASSSWGVRSGGYTFGSGTRLTVV.

The chain recombines TRBV11-2 with TRBJ2-4, with D possibly matching TRBD1 (5 bases). Looked up from germline, CDR1 is SGHAT and CDR2 is FQNNGV. CDR3 size: 16 residues. V gave up 5 bases and J gave up 6 bases, with 20 bases separating them. The CDR3 DNA follows: TGTGCCAGCAGCCCCCCGACAGCCCCGCTGGGAAACATTCAGTACTTC. This translates into CASSPPTAPLGNIQYF.

The gene calls are TRBV7-9 and TRBJ2-7; D is uncertain. With 3 bases removed from V and 6 bases from J, the gap between germline ends came to 6 bases. Germline V gene sequence: CDR1 SEHNR, CDR2 FQNEAQ (reference sequence). The CDR3 consists of 11 residues. CDR3 loop: CASSFASEQYF. The DNA of the CDR3 is TGTGCCAGCAGCTTTGCAAGCGAGCAGTACTTC.

The chain links TRBV4-2 to TRBJ2-7; D unclear. The CDR3 contains 15 residues. V was pared by 2 bases and J by 9 bases, with 20 bases between. Germline-derived CDR1 and CDR2 are LGHNA and YNFKEQ. The chain's CDR3 is CASSQQMDRPLGQYF. The DNA of the CDR3 is TGTGCCAGCAGCCAACAGATGGATAGGCCACTGGGGCAGTACTTC.

This chain joins TRBV11-1 and TRBJ2-1; no firm D call. V lost 1 base and J lost 7, with 11 bases in between. The CDR3 spans 14 residues. The germline V gene has CDR1 SGHAT and CDR2 FQDESV (reference sequence). This CDR3 is CASSLGPTLNEQFF. CDR3 bases: TGTGCCAGCAGCTTAGGACCTACCCTGAATGAGCAGTTCTTC. Drawing the rest from reference TRBV11-1 and TRBJ2-1, the complete variable domain is EAEVAQSPRYKITEKSQAVAFWCDPISGHATLYWYRQILGQGPELLVQFQDESVVDDSQLPKDRFSAERLKGVDSTLKIQPAELGDSAMYLCASSLGPTLNEQFFGPGTRLTVL.

On this clone itself: Distinct nucleotide sequences in the sample also encode this CDR3. The J gene is TRBJ2-3, the V gene TRBV4-1; D might be TRBD2 (6 bases). Trimming left V 2 bases short and J 0 bases short, with 9 bases between. This CDR3 has 15 amino acids. Germline V gene lookup returns CDR1 MGHRA and CDR2 YSYEKL. CDR3 bases: TGCGCCAGCAGCCAATTGGGACTTAGCACAGATACGCAGTATTTT. Translating it yields CASSQLGLSTDTQYF.

The rearrangement links TRBV6-5 to TRBJ1-2, with no clear D. The CDR3 is made up of 15 amino acids. Germline loops: CDR1 MNHEY, CDR2 SVGAGI. Deletions cut 5 bases from V and 3 bases from J, with 16 bases between. CDR3 coding DNA: TGTGCCAGCAGTCCGTGGTTGATAGGAGACTATGGCTACACCTTC. The encoded protein is CASSPWLIGDYGYTF.

This clone was observed a single time. The V call is TRBV6-6, the J call TRBJ1-1; D remains ambiguous. CDR1 MNHNY and CDR2 SVGAGI come from the germline V gene (reference sequence). This CDR3 has 12 residues. Deletions cut 4 bases from V and 7 bases from J, with 10 bases between. CDR3 in DNA: TGTGCCAGCAGTTCTAGGTTGAATGAAGCTTTCTTT. It is translated as CASSSRLNEAFF.

V usage is TRBV29-1 and J usage is TRBJ1-2; the match to TRBD1 covers 7 bases. Trimming took 0 bases from V and 6 from J; bases not matched to a gene: 7. The CDR3 runs 14 residues. Germline assignment: CDR1 SQVTM and CDR2 ANQGSEA. This CDR3 is CSVEEGQLRNGYTF. The CDR3, as DNA: TGCAGCGTTGAAGAGGGACAGCTAAGGAATGGCTACACCTTC. Variable domain in full (rest from reference TRBV29-1 and TRBJ1-2): SAVISQKPSRDICQRGTSLTIQCQVDSQVTMMFWYRQQPGQSLTLIATANQGSEATYESGFVIDKFPISRPNLTFSTLTVSNMSPEDSSIYLCSVEEGQLRNGYTFGSGTRLTVV.

The chain couples TRBV15 to TRBJ2-1; unclear D gene. This CDR3 is 14 amino acids long. Trimming stripped 1 base from V and 4 bases from J, with 8 bases between. Germline-derived CDR1 and CDR2 are LNHNV and YYDKDF (reference sequence). CDR3 protein: CATSRGGAYNEQFF. DNA of the CDR3: TGTGCCACCAGCAGAGGTGGAGCGTACAATGAGCAGTTCTTC.

This chain uses TRBV7-9 with TRBJ1-5, with D perhaps matching TRBD1 (5 bases). Germline values: CDR1 SEHNR, CDR2 FQNEAQ (reference sequence). The CDR3 runs to 15 residues. Trimming took off 5 bases at V and 4 bases at J, with 15 bases between the two ends. In DNA, the CDR3 is TGTGCCAGCAGCCAAGCAGGGATGGGAAATCAGCCCCAGCATTTT. Amino acids: CASSQAGMGNQPQHF. The full variable domain, with the rest looked up from reference TRBV7-9 and TRBJ1-5, is DTGVSQNPRHKITKRGQNVTFRCDPISEHNRLYWYRQTLGQGPEFLTYFQNEAQLEKSRLLSDRFSAERPKGSFSTLEIQRTEQGDSAMYLCASSQAGMGNQPQHFGDGTRLSIL.

The rearrangement links TRBV6-5 to TRBJ1-6, with TRBD1 matching over 7 bases. The J segment lost 8 bases and the V segment lost 5 bases, leaving 6 bases of the junction unmatched. Looked up from germline, CDR1 is MNHEY and CDR2 is SVGAGI. CDR3 size: 14 residues. The CDR3: CASSPTGVHSPLHF. The CDR3 DNA reads as TGTGCCAGCAGTCCTACAGGGGTACATTCACCCCTCCACTTT.

The genes are TRBV9 and TRBJ2-1, with TRBD2 identical over 9 bases. After removal of 1 base from V and 5 bases from J, the junction contained 4 bases not matched to a gene. This CDR3 is built from 15 residues. CDR1 is SGDLS and CDR2 is YYNGEE in the germline V gene. CDR3 sequence reads: CASSVTSGGHNEQFF. The CDR3, as DNA: TGTGCCAGCAGCGTAACCAGCGGGGGGCACAATGAGCAGTTCTTC.

The chain combines TRBV19 with TRBJ2-4; tentative D call: TRBD2 (6 bases). This CDR3 has 14 residues. Trimming removed 5 bases from V and 6 bases from J, with 14 bases in between. CDR1 and CDR2 (germline): LNHDA, SQIVND (reference sequence). Here the CDR3 reads CASSLSAGGNIQYF. The DNA for the CDR3 is TGTGCCAGTAGTCTCTCGGCCGGGGGAAACATTCAGTACTTC.

The chain recombines TRBV7-8 with TRBJ1-1; D unresolved. The germline CDR1 and CDR2 sequences are SGHVS and FQNEAQ. Trimming removed 2 bases at V and 4 bases at J, with 14 bases between. This CDR3 has 15 residues. CDR3 region: CASSLRSMSLTEAFF. CDR3 nucleotide sequence: TGTGCCAGCAGCTTAAGGTCGATGAGTCTCACTGAAGCTTTCTTT. Supplemented by reference TRBV7-8 and TRBJ1-1, the full variable domain reads GAGVSQSPRYKVAKRGQDVALRCDPISGHVSLFWYQQALGQGPEFLTYFQNEAQLDKSGLPSDRFFAERPEGSVSTLKIQRTQQEDSAVYLCASSLRSMSLTEAFFGQGTRLTVV.

This chain joins TRBV2 and TRBJ2-5, with D unresolved. The J call may be faulty, since TRBJ2-7 better matches the DNA end. Looked up from germline, CDR1 is SNHLY and CDR2 is FYNNEI. CDR3 length: 13 residues. DNA of the CDR3: TGTGCCAGCAGCCCGGACCTCTCCTACGAGCAGTACTTC. Translated: CASSPDLSYEQYF.

The gene calls are TRBV7-9 and TRBJ1-6; D uncertain. The germline V gene encodes CDR1 SEHNR and CDR2 FQNEAQ (reference sequence). The CDR3 covers 12 residues. Deletions cut 3 bases from V and 7 bases from J, with 4 bases between. The CDR3 sequence is CASSFINSPLHF. The CDR3, as DNA: TGTGCCAGCAGCTTTATAAATTCACCCCTCCACTTT.

This sequence joins TRBV15 and TRBJ1-3; 9 bases are shared with TRBD1. The CDR3 length is 20 residues. Germline V CDR1 and CDR2: LNHNV, YYDKDF (reference sequence). The junction had 13 bases not matched to a gene; V was cut back by 0 bases and J by 1 base. The CDR3 loop is CATSRDLLGVGTGSGNTIYF. CDR3 nucleotide sequence: TGTGCCACCAGCAGAGATCTCTTAGGCGTAGGGACAGGGTCTGGAAACACCATATATTTT.